What follows describes a single TCR beta chain. Its target is unknown. The PCR contained 60 Vbeta and 13 Jbeta primers. Clones were read by immunoSEQ multiplex PCR, and TCRdb kept only the in-frame ones, dropping some. This table has approximately 220,000 clones, over 65% appearing once. The sample comes from a study of cytomegalovirus exposure and HLA in healthy donors. Study findings and constraints: The study dropped some indistinguishable V segments, TRBV6-2 and TRBV6-3 among them. The listing of about 150 TCR beta chains classed them as cytomegalovirus-associated. TCR beta V- and J-gene trimming was later associated with a missense DCLRE1C variant.

CDR1 is MNHEY, CDR2 SMNVEV, per germline (reference sequence). Trimming removed 2 bases at V and 0 bases at J, with 7 bases between. The CDR3 is 14 amino acids. Sequencing was done on a sample of PBMCs. The rearrangement links TRBV27 to TRBJ1-1, with no clear D. This receptor was identified in a man aged 18 to 30 in good health and CMV-seronegative. CDR3 DNA: TGTGCCAGCAGTTTACAGATGATGAACACTGAAGCTTTCTTT. It specifies CASSLQMMNTEAFF.